The 30 T cell receptor beta chains in this list originate from one sample, sequenced in a study of blood T cells in healthy people across ages. A second PCR, run for roughly 7 to 12 cycles, used a sample-barcoded 5' primer plus a J-beta primer mix. TCRdb reprocessed the 5' RACE reads with MiXCR, giving one entry per CDR3 protein. The sample lists about 780,000 distinct CDR3 sequences, 25% to 30% occurring once. This sample was shared with a second study, whose subject was T cells of mothers and their children.

Input material: blood. The receptor source for this set is a boy aged 5-17 years in good health.

This clonotype was seen a handful of times. The genes are TRBV7-9 and TRBJ2-5; 8 bases line up with TRBD2. CDR1 and CDR2 (germline): SEHNR, FQNEAQ (reference sequence). The CDR3 is 13 amino acids. Trimming cost V 5 bases and J 7 bases; bases outside gene matches: 6. The CDR3 nucleotides read TGTGCCAGCAGCATCGGGGGGGCGAGGACCCAGTACTTC. The encoded protein is CASSIGGARTQYF.

This clonotype was found a few times. This chain uses TRBV11-2 with TRBJ2-3, with 8 bases identical to TRBD1. The V gene's germline CDR1 is SGHAT and CDR2 FQNNGV. This CDR3 has 13 residues. Germline trimming cut 6 bases from V and 5 bases from J; bases unmatched to any gene: 4. CDR3 amino acids: CASSQGAGDTQYF. The CDR3 DNA reads as TGTGCCAGCAGTCAGGGGGCGGGAGATACGCAGTATTTT.

The DNA for the CDR3 is TGCAGTGCTAAAGCGGGGGGATTTTCCTACGAGCAGTACTTC. Translation: CSAKAGGFSYEQYF. The chain employs TRBV20-1 and TRBJ2-7; 9 bases map to TRBD2. J gave up 1 base and V 4 bases, and 5 bases lay outside the gene matches. This CDR3 is 14 amino acids long. Germline V gene data show CDR1 as DFQATT and CDR2 as SNEGSKA (reference sequence).

The V gene is TRBV6-5, the J gene TRBJ2-1; 10 bases agree with TRBD1. CDR3 length equals 15 residues. Germline V gene sequence: CDR1 MNHEY, CDR2 SVGAGI. The V gene end was trimmed by 3 bases and the J gene end by 6 bases; junction bases not matched to a gene: 5. The CDR3 loop reads CASSYDRGQGNEQFF. CDR3 in DNA: TGTGCCAGCAGTTATGACAGGGGGCAGGGCAATGAGCAGTTCTTC.

V is TRBV12-3 or TRBV12-4 and J is TRBJ2-2, with no clear D. Trimming cost V 3 bases and J 4 bases, with 6 bases left between them. The CDR3 has 13 amino acids. CDR3 protein: CASSFRSTGELFF. CDR3 DNA sequence: TGTGCCAGCAGTTTCAGGTCCACCGGGGAGCTGTTTTTT.

For this clonotype: No conserved phenylalanine or tryptophan is present at the end of the CDR3, so a read error is the likely explanation. The chain has TRBV5-1 and TRBJ1-4; D not certain. Trimming took off 4 bases at V and 0 bases at J, with 10 bases between the two ends. CDR3 length: 15 amino acids. Germline values: CDR1 SGHRS, CDR2 YFSETQ. The CDR3 sequence is CASSPGSATNEKLFS. For the CDR3, the DNA is TGCGCCAGCAGCCCCGGGAGCGCAACTAATGAAAAACTGTTTTCT.

This chain uses TRBV27 with TRBJ2-7; D is undetermined. This CDR3 is 15 amino acids long. Germline loops: CDR1 MNHEY, CDR2 SMNVEV (reference sequence). With 6 bases removed from V and 2 bases from J, the gap between germline ends came to 17 bases. CDR3 sequence: CASSQTSGITYEQYF. The CDR3 region has the DNA TGTGCCAGCAGCCAAACGTCCGGAATTACCTACGAGCAGTACTTC.

The rearrangement links TRBV15 to TRBJ2-5; D possibly corresponds to TRBD1 (6 bases). The J call may be mistaken, given a closer DNA end match to TRBJ2-7. CDR1 and CDR2 from the germline V gene are LNHNV and YYDKDF (reference sequence). CDR3 length equals 13 residues. In DNA form, the CDR3 reads TGTGCCACCTCAGGGGTGAAGCCCTACGAGCAGTACTTC. Its translation: CATSGVKPYEQYF.

This clonotype appeared a few times. This chain joins TRBV6-6 and TRBJ1-1; D possibly corresponds to TRBD1 (6 bases). Germline CDR1 reads MNHNY; CDR2 reads SVGAGI (reference sequence). The CDR3 is 15 residues long. The V end lost 0 bases, the J end lost 3 bases, and 11 bases lay between the germline ends. The CDR3 here is CASSYSRGGHTEAFF. The CDR3 bases are TGTGCCAGCAGTTACTCTAGGGGGGGGCACACTGAAGCTTTCTTT.

This clonotype turned up a few times. The chain's CDR3 is CANRDARSNQPQHF. CDR3 nucleotide sequence: TGTGCCAACCGGGATGCGAGGAGCAATCAGCCCCAGCATTTT. The gene calls are TRBV6-6 and TRBJ1-5, with unresolved D. The germline V and J ends were trimmed by 10 bases and 1 base, with 14 bases remaining between them. The germline V gene encodes CDR1 MNHNY and CDR2 SVGAGI (reference sequence). The CDR3 consists of 14 residues.

This clonotype appeared many times. The chain employs TRBV25-1 and TRBJ2-1; a weak D match, TRBD2 (7 bases). This CDR3 region has 17 residues. The V end lost 6 bases, the J end lost 2 bases, and 20 bases lay between the germline ends. Germline V CDR1 and CDR2: MGHDK, SYGVNS. This chain's CDR3 is CASSPGVGEGPYNEQFF. The CDR3 DNA reads as TGTGCCAGCAGCCCAGGGGTGGGGGAGGGCCCCTACAATGAGCAGTTCTTC.

This clonotype appeared a few times. The chain carries TRBV6-1 and TRBJ2-7, with 8 bases fitting TRBD2. With V trimmed by 7 bases and J by 4 bases, 9 bases remained unmatched. Germline V lookup: CDR1 MNHNS, CDR2 SASEGT. The CDR3 has 14 residues. The CDR3 reads CASTRTSGGYEQYF. For the CDR3, the DNA is TGTGCCAGCACTAGAACTAGCGGTGGATACGAGCAGTACTTC.

This clonotype was picked up a small number of times. In DNA, the CDR3 is TGTGCCTGGAGGAACACATACAGGGGAGCTGAAGCTTTCTTT. This gives the protein CAWRNTYRGAEAFF. The chain employs TRBV30 and TRBJ1-1, with 7 bases identical to TRBD1. Germline-derived CDR1 and CDR2 are GTSNPN and SVGIG (reference sequence). This CDR3 region has 14 residues. Germline trimming cut 3 bases from V and 6 bases from J; bases unmatched to any gene: 10.

This clonotype was picked up a small number of times. The V gene is TRBV20-1, the J gene TRBJ1-5, with TRBD1 matching 8 bases. Germline V lookup: CDR1 DFQATT, CDR2 SNEGSKA (reference sequence). The ends lost 6 bases at V and 3 bases at J; junction bases unmatched: 7. CDR3 length: 14 residues. CDR3 bases: TGCAGTGCATATCAGGGGGCCAACAATCAGCCCCAGCATTTT. Translation: CSAYQGANNQPQHF.

This clonotype turned up a few times. J is TRBJ1-1 and V is TRBV3-1; D possibly corresponds to TRBD1 (5 bases). The CDR3 has 12 amino acids. Germline CDR1 LGHDT, CDR2 YNNKEL (reference sequence). V lost 0 bases and J lost 11, with 10 bases in between. In nucleotides, the CDR3 is TGTGCCAGCAGCCAAGATCCAGGGTTCGCTTTCTTT. Its protein is CASSQDPGFAFF.

V is TRBV6-2 or TRBV6-3 and J is TRBJ2-1; 7 positions match TRBD2. Germline CDR1 is MNHEY and CDR2 is SVGEGT. The CDR3 spans 15 residues. The J segment lost 4 bases and the V segment lost 3 bases, leaving 6 bases of the junction unmatched. CDR3 in DNA: TGTGCCAGCAGTTATATTGGGACTAAATACAATGAGCAGTTCTTC. It codes for CASSYIGTKYNEQFF.

J is TRBJ2-1 and V is TRBV5-1; the D is unclear. V was trimmed by 5 bases and J by 5 bases, leaving 11 bases between them. CDR3 size: 13 residues. CDR1 is SGHRS and CDR2 is YFSETQ in the germline V gene. The chain's CDR3 is CASRGSAHNEQFF. CDR3 nucleotides: TGCGCCAGCAGGGGTTCGGCACACAATGAGCAGTTCTTC.

The rearrangement uses TRBV12-3 or TRBV12-4 and TRBJ1-4; D is perhaps TRBD1 (6 bases). The CDR3 is 14 amino acids. The ends were cut back, 6 bases at V and 8 bases at J, with 16 bases in the middle. CDR3 loop: CASSRGGLREKLFF. The DNA for the CDR3 is TGTGCCAGCAGCCGAGGGGGTTTGCGGGAAAAACTGTTTTTT.

This chain uses TRBV11-2 with TRBJ2-5; D is possibly TRBD1 or TRBD2 (6 bases each). Germline V gives CDR1 SGHAT, CDR2 FQNNGV. V lost 5 bases to trimming and J lost 3 bases, with 28 bases between them. The CDR3 is made up of 19 amino acids. CDR3 region: CASSLRGARGQGEEETQYF. Written as DNA, the CDR3 is TGTGCCAGCAGCCTAAGGGGGGCCCGGGGACAAGGGGAGGAAGAGACCCAGTACTTC.

This clonotype was counted a few times. The chain has TRBV5-1 and TRBJ1-4; 7 bases fit TRBD1. Germline CDR1 is SGHRS and CDR2 is YFSETQ. This CDR3 has 18 amino acids. The V gene end was trimmed by 4 bases and the J gene end by 4 bases; junction bases not matched to a gene: 16. The CDR3 nucleotides read TGCGCCAGCAGCCAATCCAAGTTTACAGGGGCTTATAATGAAAAACTGTTTTTT. Encoded protein: CASSQSKFTGAYNEKLFF.

This clonotype was detected only a few times. The rearrangement links TRBV29-1 to TRBJ2-5; no clear D gene. TRBJ2-7 matches the DNA end more closely, so the J call is doubtful. CDR1 and CDR2 from the germline V gene are SQVTM and ANQGSEA. The CDR3 sequence is 12 residues long. The CDR3 loop is CSIRKSTYEQYF. The CDR3 region has the DNA TGCAGCATAAGAAAGTCCACCTACGAGCAGTACTTC.

This CDR3 is CSARSGSNYGYTF. Here the CDR3 DNA reads TGCAGTGCTAGAAGCGGATCTAACTATGGCTACACCTTC. J is TRBJ1-2 and V is TRBV20-1; D is undetermined. This CDR3 has 13 amino acids. V shed 2 bases and J shed 0 bases, with 7 bases lying between them. From germline, CDR1 is DFQATT and CDR2 SNEGSKA (reference sequence).

The table lists this clonotype with a few counts. The chain recombines TRBV5-1 with TRBJ2-7; 8 bases agree with TRBD2. The CDR3 loop spans 14 amino acids. The V gene end was trimmed by 5 bases and the J gene end by 3 bases; junction bases not matched to a gene: 7. CDR1 and CDR2 (germline): SGHRS, YFSETQ. The DNA for the CDR3 is TGCGCCAGCAGATCTCTAGCGGGCGGCTACGAGCAGTACTTC. As protein: CASRSLAGGYEQYF. The complete variable domain, with remaining parts taken from reference TRBV5-1 and TRBJ2-7, reads KAGVTQTPRYLIKTRGQQVTLSCSPISGHRSVSWYQQTPGQGLQFLFEYFSETQRNKGNFPGRFSGRQFSNSRSEMNVSTLELGDSALYLCASRSLAGGYEQYFGPGTRLTVT.

This clonotype was observed a few times. The chain uses TRBV10-3 and TRBJ1-1; D not resolved. Germline lookup yields CDR1 ENHRY and CDR2 SYGVKD. The CDR3 consists of 12 residues. V lost 0 bases and J lost 7, with 6 bases in between. The CDR3 DNA reads as TGTGCCATCAGTGAGTCCCGAAATGAAGCTTTCTTT. Translating gives CAISESRNEAFF.

The V and J genes are TRBV11-2 and TRBJ1-1; 7 bases are a match to TRBD1. Germline V gene data show CDR1 as SGHAT and CDR2 as FQNNGV. This CDR3 region has 15 residues. The V segment lost 5 bases and the J segment 7 bases; nucleotides outside the gene matches: 13. The CDR3 DNA reads TGTGCCAGCAGCGCGACCAATACAGGGGCCAATGAAGCTTTCTTT. This gives the protein CASSATNTGANEAFF.

The J gene is TRBJ2-4, the V gene TRBV6-1; D is ambiguous. Germline CDR1 MNHNS, CDR2 SASEGT. The ends were cut back, 1 base at V and 5 bases at J, with 15 bases in the middle. This CDR3 has 16 amino acids. The CDR3 spells CASSEERHPLENIQYF. The CDR3 nucleotides read TGTGCCAGCAGTGAAGAACGACACCCCCTCGAAAACATTCAGTACTTC.

V gene TRBV14 combines with J gene TRBJ2-1; 11 bases are a match to TRBD2. CDR3 length: 19 residues. Germline V gene lookup returns CDR1 SGHDN and CDR2 FVKESK. Trimming cost V 3 bases and J 2 bases; bases outside gene matches: 12. The CDR3 loop reads CASSHTLLAGGRTYNEQFF. CDR3 DNA sequence: TGTGCCAGCAGCCACACTCTGCTAGCGGGGGGAAGGACCTACAATGAGCAGTTCTTC.

This clonotype was seen more than once but under ten times. The gene calls are TRBV10-1 and TRBJ2-1; a weak D match, TRBD2 (6 bases). The CDR3 loop spans 12 amino acids. Trimming removed 4 bases from V and 9 bases from J, with 10 bases in between. The germline gives CDR1 WNHNN, CDR2 SYGVQD (reference sequence). CDR3 amino acids: CASSAEGREQFF. The CDR3 nucleotides are TGCGCCAGCAGTGCGGAGGGACGTGAGCAGTTCTTC.

This clonotype appeared a few times. The gene calls are TRBV10-3 and TRBJ2-1; no clear D gene. The CDR3 runs 14 residues. Per germline, CDR1 ENHRY and CDR2 SYGVKD. Trimming cost V 2 bases and J 8 bases, with 13 bases left between them. The CDR3 DNA reads as TGTGCCATCAGTGAGAACTCTAACGGTGATGAGCAGTTCTTC. Residues: CAISENSNGDEQFF.

The rearrangement links TRBV18 to TRBJ1-2; D possibly corresponds to TRBD1 (6 bases). The CDR3 is 14 residues long. V lost 3 bases, J lost 8 bases, and 16 bases lay in between. The germline V gene encodes CDR1 KGHSH and CDR2 LQKENI. The CDR3 region is CASSPRLSGDGYTF. In DNA, the CDR3 is TGTGCCAGCTCACCCAGGTTGTCAGGGGACGGCTACACCTTC.